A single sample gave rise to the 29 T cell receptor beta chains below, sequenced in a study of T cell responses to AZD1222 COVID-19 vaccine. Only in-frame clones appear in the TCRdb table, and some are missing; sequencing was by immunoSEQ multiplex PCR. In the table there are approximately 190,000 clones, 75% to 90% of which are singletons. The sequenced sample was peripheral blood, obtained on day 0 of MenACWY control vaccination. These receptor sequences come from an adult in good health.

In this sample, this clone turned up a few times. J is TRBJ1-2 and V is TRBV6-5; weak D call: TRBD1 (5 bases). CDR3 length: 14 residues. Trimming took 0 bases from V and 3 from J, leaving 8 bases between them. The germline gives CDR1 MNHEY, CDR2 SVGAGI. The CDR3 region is CASSYSGDHYGYTF. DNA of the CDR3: TGTGCCAGCAGTTACTCAGGGGACCACTATGGCTACACCTTC.

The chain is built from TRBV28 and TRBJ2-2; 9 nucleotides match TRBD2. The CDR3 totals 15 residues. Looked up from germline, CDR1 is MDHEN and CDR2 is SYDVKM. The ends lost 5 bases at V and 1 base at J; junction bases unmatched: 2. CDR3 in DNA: TGTGCCAGCAGTCAGACTAGCGGGAACACCGGGGAGCTGTTTTTT. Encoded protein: CASSQTSGNTGELFF. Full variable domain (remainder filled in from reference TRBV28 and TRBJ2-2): DVKVTQSSRYLVKRTGEKVFLECVQDMDHENMFWYRQDPGLGLRLIYFSYDVKMKEKGDIPEGYSVSREKKERFSLILESASTNQTSMYLCASSQTSGNTGELFFGEGSRLTVL.

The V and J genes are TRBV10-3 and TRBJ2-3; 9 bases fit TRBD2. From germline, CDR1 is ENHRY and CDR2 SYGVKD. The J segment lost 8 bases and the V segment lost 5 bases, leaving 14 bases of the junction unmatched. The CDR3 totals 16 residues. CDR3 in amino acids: CAISSRLAVDNPTQYF. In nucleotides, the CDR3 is TGTGCCATCAGTTCTCGACTAGCGGTTGACAATCCTACGCAGTATTTT.

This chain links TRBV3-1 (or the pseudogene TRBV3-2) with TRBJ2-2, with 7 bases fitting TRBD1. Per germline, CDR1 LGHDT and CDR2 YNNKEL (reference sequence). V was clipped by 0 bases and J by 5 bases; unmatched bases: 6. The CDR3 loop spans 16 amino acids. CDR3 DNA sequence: TGTGCCAGCAGCCAAGAGACGACAGGGTTTACCGGGGAGCTGTTTTTT. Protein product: CASSQETTGFTGELFF.

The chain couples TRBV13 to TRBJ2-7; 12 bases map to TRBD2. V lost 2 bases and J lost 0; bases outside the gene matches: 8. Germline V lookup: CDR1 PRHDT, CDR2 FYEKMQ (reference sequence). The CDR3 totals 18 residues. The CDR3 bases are TGTGCCAGCAGCTTATTGGCTAGCGGGAGGGATTTCTCCTACGAGCAGTACTTC. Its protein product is CASSLLASGRDFSYEQYF. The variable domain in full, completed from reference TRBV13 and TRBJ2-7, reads AAGVIQSPRHLIKEKRETATLKCYPIPRHDTVYWYQQGPGQDPQFLISFYEKMQSDKGSIPDRFSAQQFSDYHSELNMSSLELGDSALYFCASSLLASGRDFSYEQYFGPGTRLTVT.

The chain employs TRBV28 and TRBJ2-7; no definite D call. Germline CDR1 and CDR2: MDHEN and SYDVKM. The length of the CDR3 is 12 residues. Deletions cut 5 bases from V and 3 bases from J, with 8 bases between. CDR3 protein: CASSQIDYEQYF. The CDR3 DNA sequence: TGTGCCAGCAGTCAGATAGACTACGAGCAGTACTTC.

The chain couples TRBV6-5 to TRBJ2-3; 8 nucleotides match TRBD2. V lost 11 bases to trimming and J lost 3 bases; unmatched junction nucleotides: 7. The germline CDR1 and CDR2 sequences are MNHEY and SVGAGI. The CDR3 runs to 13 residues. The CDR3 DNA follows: TGTGCCGGGGGACTAGTTGGGACAGATACGCAGTATTTT. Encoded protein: CAGGLVGTDTQYF.

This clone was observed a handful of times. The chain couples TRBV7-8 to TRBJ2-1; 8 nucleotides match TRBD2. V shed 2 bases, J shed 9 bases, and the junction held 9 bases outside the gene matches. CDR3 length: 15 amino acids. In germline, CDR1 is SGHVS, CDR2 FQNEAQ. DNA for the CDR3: TGTGCCAGCAGCTTAATGGCACTAGCGGAGGGTGAGCAGTTCTTC. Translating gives CASSLMALAEGEQFF.

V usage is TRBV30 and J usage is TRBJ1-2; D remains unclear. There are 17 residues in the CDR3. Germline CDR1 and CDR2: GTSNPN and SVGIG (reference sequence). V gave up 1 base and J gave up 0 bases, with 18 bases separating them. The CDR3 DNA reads TGTGCCTGGAGTGCCCCTAGACCCAAACCTCCTAACTATGGCTACACCTTC. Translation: CAWSAPRPKPPNYGYTF.

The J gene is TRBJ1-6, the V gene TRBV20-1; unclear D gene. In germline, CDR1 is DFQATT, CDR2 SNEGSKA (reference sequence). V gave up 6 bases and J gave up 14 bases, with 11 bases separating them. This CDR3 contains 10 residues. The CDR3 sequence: CSAQDWTLHF. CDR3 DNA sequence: TGCAGTGCCCAGGACTGGACCCTCCACTTT.

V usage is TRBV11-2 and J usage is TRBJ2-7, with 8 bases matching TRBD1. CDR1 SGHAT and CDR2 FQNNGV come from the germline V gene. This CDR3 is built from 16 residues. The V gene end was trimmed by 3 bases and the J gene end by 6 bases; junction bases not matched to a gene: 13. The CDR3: CASSFSPGTGIFEQYF. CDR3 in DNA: TGTGCCAGCAGCTTCTCCCCTGGGACAGGTATCTTCGAGCAGTACTTC.

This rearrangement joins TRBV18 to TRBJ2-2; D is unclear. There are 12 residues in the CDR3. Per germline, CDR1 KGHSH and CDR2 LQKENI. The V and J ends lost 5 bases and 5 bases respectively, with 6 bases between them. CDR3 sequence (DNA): TGTGCCAGCTCAGAGCGAACCGGGGAGCTGTTTTTT. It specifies CASSERTGELFF.

In nucleotides, the CDR3 is TGTGCCTGGAGTGTGAGGGGTAGATCTGGGGCCAACGTCCTGACTTTC. Encoded protein: CAWSVRGRSGANVLTF. This chain joins TRBV30 and TRBJ2-6, with D possibly called TRBD1 or TRBD2 (5 bases each). The length of the CDR3 is 16 residues. V was shortened by 0 bases and J by 1 base, with 10 bases between the two germline ends. Germline CDR1 reads GTSNPN; CDR2 reads SVGIG (reference sequence).

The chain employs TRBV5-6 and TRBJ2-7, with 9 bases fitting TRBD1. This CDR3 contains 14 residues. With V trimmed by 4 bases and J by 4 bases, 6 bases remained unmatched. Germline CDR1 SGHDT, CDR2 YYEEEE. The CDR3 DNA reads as TGTGCCAGCAGCGGGGACAGGGCTAGGTACGAGCAGTACTTC. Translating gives CASSGDRARYEQYF.

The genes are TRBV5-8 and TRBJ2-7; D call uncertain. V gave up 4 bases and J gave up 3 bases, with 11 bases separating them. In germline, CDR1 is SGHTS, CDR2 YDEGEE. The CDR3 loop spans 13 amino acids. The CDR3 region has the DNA TGTGCCAGCAGCCCCGGACGGAGCTACGAGCAGTACTTC. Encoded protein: CASSPGRSYEQYF.

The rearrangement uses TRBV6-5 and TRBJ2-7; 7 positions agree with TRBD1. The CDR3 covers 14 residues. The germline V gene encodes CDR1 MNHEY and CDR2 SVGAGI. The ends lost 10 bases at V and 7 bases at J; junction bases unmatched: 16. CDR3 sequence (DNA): TGTGCCATTTCCCGGCGACAGGGATCTCGGGAGCAGTACTTC. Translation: CAISRRQGSREQYF.

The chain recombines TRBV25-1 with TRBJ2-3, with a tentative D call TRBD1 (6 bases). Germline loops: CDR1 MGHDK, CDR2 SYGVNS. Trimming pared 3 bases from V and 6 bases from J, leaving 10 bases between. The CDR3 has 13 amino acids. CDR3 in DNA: TGTGCCAGCAGTGACAGGGGAATGGATACGCAGTATTTT. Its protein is CASSDRGMDTQYF.

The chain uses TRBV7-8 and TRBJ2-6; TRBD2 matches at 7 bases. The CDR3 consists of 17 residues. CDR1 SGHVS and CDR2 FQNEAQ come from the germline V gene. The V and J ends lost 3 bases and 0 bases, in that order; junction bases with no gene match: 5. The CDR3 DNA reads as TGTGCCAGCAGCTTTACAGCGGGAAGCTCTGGGGCCAACGTCCTGACTTTC. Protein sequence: CASSFTAGSSGANVLTF.

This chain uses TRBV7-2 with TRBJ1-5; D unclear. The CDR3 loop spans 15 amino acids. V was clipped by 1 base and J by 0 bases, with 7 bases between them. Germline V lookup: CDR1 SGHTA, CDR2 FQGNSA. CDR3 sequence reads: CASSLVGDSNQPQHF. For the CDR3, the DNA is TGTGCCAGCAGCTTAGTCGGGGATAGCAATCAGCCCCAGCATTTT.

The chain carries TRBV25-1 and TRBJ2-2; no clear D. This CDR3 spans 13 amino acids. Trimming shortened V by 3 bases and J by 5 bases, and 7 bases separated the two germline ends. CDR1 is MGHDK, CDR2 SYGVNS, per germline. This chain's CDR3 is CASSDRRTGELFF. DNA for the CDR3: TGTGCCAGCAGTGACCGCCGTACCGGGGAGCTGTTTTTT.

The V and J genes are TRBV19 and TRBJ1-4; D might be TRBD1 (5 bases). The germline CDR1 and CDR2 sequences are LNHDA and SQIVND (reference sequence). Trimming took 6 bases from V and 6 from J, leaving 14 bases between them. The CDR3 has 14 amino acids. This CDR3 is CASRGEGLDEKLFF. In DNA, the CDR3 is TGTGCCAGTAGAGGGGAGGGGCTCGATGAAAAACTGTTTTTT.

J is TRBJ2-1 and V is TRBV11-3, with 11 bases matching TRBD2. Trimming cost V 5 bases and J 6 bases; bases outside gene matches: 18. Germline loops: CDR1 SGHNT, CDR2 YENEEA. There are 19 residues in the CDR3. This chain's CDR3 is CASSPRSGRALDDINEQFF. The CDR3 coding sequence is TGTGCCAGCAGCCCTCGTAGCGGGAGGGCCCTGGACGATATCAATGAGCAGTTCTTC.

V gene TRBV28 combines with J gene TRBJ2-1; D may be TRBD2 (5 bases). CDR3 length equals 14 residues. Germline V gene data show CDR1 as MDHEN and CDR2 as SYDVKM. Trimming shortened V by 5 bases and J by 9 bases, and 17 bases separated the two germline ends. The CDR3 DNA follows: TGTGCCAGCAGTCGCCTTCCCCGGGGTGGTGAGCAGTTCTTC. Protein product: CASSRLPRGGEQFF.

The CDR3 region has the DNA TGTGCCAGCAGTCCCGGACAGGCCAATGAGCAGTTCTTC. Amino acid sequence: CASSPGQANEQFF. This chain connects TRBV6-5 to TRBJ2-1, with 7 positions matching TRBD1. V was clipped by 5 bases and J by 6 bases; unmatched bases: 4. The germline gives CDR1 MNHEY, CDR2 SVGAGI. This CDR3 contains 13 residues.

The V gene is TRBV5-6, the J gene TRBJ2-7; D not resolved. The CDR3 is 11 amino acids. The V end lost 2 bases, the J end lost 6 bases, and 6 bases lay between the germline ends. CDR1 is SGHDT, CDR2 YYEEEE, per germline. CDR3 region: CASSLVGEQYF. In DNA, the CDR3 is TGTGCCAGCAGCTTAGTTGGCGAGCAGTACTTC. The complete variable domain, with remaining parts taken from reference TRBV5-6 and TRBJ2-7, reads DAGVTQSPTHLIKTRGQQVTLRCSPKSGHDTVSWYQQALGQGPQFIFQYYEEEERQRGNFPDRFSGHQFPNYSSELNVNALLLGDSALYLCASSLVGEQYFGPGTRLTVT.

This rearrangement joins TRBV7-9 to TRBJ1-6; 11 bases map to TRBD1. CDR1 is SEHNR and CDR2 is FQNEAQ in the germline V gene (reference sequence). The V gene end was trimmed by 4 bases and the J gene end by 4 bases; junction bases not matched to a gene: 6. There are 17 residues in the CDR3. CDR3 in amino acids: CASSSRTGGNYNSPLHF. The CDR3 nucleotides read TGTGCCAGCAGCTCCAGGACAGGGGGCAATTATAATTCACCCCTCCACTTT.

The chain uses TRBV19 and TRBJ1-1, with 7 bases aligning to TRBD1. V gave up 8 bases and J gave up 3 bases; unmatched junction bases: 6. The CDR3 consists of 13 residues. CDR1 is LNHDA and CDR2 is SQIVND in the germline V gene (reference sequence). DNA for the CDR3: TGTGCCAGTGGGGACAGTGGATACACTGAAGCTTTCTTT. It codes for CASGDSGYTEAFF.

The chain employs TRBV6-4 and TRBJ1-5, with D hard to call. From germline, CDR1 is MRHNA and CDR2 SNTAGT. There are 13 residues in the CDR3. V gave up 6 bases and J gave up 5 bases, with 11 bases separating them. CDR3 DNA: TGTGCCAGCAGCCAGAGCCCCCATCAGCCCCAGCATTTT. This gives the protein CASSQSPHQPQHF.

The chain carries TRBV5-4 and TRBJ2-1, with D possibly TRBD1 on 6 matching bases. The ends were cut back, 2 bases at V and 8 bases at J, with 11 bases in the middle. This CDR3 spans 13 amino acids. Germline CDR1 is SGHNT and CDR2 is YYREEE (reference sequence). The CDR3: CASSLDRKDEQFF. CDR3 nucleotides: TGTGCCAGCAGCTTAGACAGGAAAGATGAGCAGTTCTTC.